Listed below are T cell receptor beta chains from one sample, sequenced in a study of Ad26.COV2.S vaccination and SARS-CoV-2 variants. The method was immunoSEQ multiplex PCR; TCRdb's version includes in-frame clones alone and lacks a portion of them. The sample has 400,000 to 450,000 clones, 90% seen once. Here the sequenced sample was peripheral blood, taken in a trial of Ad26.COV2.S vaccine versus placebo. These receptors all come from a person aged 18-65 years who received the Ad26.COV2.S COVID-19 vaccine or a placebo. Both conserved end residues are part of each CDR3. A D gene is named only where the DNA matches it firmly. A row's size may be missing; if present it is once, few, many or a size class.

d_call,v_call,cdr3_length,clone_size,j_call,cdr3_aa,cdr3_nt
NA,TRBV28,14,NA,TRBJ2-7,CASEDSRGVYEQYF,TGTGCCAGCGAGGACAGCCGGGGAGTCTACGAGCAGTACTTC
NA,TRBV6-2/TRBV6-3,17,NA,TRBJ1-2,CASSSPRQTQVFYGYTF,TGTGCCAGCAGTTCACCTCGACAGACTCAAGTCTTCTATGGCTACACCTTC
NA,TRBV12-3/TRBV12-4,12,once,TRBJ1-5,CASSPKQGGRHF,TGTGCCAGCAGTCCTAAACAGGGAGGGAGGCATTTT
NA,TRBV9,15,NA,TRBJ2-1,CASSVKRVRYNEQFF,TGTGCCAGCAGCGTAAAACGGGTCCGTTACAATGAGCAGTTCTTC
TRBD2,TRBV24-1,18,NA,TRBJ2-2,CATSMTSGRAANTGELFF,TGTGCCACCAGCATGACTAGCGGGAGGGCCGCGAACACCGGGGAGCTGTTTTTT
NA,TRBV19,14,NA,TRBJ1-1,CASSIGGGGTEAFF,TGTGCCAGTAGTATAGGGGGAGGGGGCACTGAAGCTTTCTTT
TRBD1,TRBV7-9,17,NA,TRBJ2-5,CASSLKGETGVRETQYF,TGTGCCAGCAGCTTAAAGGGAGAGACAGGGGTAAGGGAGACCCAGTACTTC
NA,TRBV7-9,14,NA,TRBJ2-1,CASSLVRPLNEQFF,TGTGCCAGCAGCCTAGTCCGGCCCCTTAATGAGCAGTTCTTC
NA,TRBV5-4,15,NA,TRBJ1-6,CASSRDSAFNSPLHF,TGTGCCAGCAGTCGGGACTCGGCCTTCAATTCACCCCTCCACTTT
TRBD2,TRBV3-1/TRBV3-2,16,NA,TRBJ2-5,CASSQVLAGRGETQYF,TGTGCCAGCAGCCAGGTTCTAGCGGGTCGCGGAGAGACCCAGTACTTC
TRBD1,TRBV5-8,14,NA,TRBJ2-1,CASSPRTGGNEQFF,TGTGCCAGCAGCCCGCGGACAGGGGGGAATGAGCAGTTCTTC
TRBD2,TRBV2,17,NA,TRBJ2-5,CASTRIGLAGIQETQYF,TGTGCCAGCACCCGAATCGGACTAGCGGGAATCCAAGAGACCCAGTACTTC
NA,TRBV28,16,NA,TRBJ2-7,CASSLPARGSKNEQYF,TGTGCCAGCAGTTTACCTGCTCGGGGGAGTAAAAACGAGCAGTACTTC
NA,TRBV27,21,NA,TRBJ1-6,CASSHNHRQETLQRKYSPLHF,TGTGCCAGCAGCCACAACCATCGACAGGAAACCCTCCAGAGGAAATATTCACCCCTCCACTTT
NA,TRBV7-3,13,NA,TRBJ2-3,CASSLEATDTQYF,TGTGCCAGCAGCTTAGAGGCTACAGATACGCAGTATTTT